This T cell receptor (beta chain) was sequenced for a study of cytomegalovirus exposure and HLA in healthy donors. Findings and caveats of the study: The tendency of first-cohort TCR clusters to co-occur in the 120 or so validation repertoires was the finding of a later analysis. In vitro work confirmed that three CMV-associated chains recognize CMV antigens. Many donors shared some public TCRs, even though most TCR sequences were rare. The study listed under 200 cytomegalovirus-associated TCR beta chains.

As for this clone: What it binds is not known.

Clones were sequenced by immunoSEQ multiplex PCR, and TCRdb holds only the in-frame ones, with some missing. The repertoire holds over 110,000 clones, with about 88% as singletons. The sequence derives from a man aged 18-30 years in good health and CMV-seropositive. The specimen sequenced was PBMCs.

CDR3 protein: CASSQVDRDTGELFF. The CDR3 region has the DNA TGCGCCAGCAGCCAAGTGGACAGGGACACCGGGGAGCTGTTTTTT. The rearrangement joins TRBV4-1 to TRBJ2-2, with 8 bases matching TRBD1. The junction had 1 base not matched to a gene; V was cut back by 1 base and J by 3 bases. The CDR3 length is 15 residues. Germline V lookup: CDR1 MGHRA, CDR2 YSYEKL.